The source of this TCR beta chain is a study of molecular identifiers for immune sequencing clone quantification. Whole-study findings and limits: Barcode collisions between identical TCR molecules could shrink estimates of highly expanded clone sizes. Spiked Jurkat TCR RNA equal to one cell could reportedly be picked out among one million naive cells.

This clonotype has only a few counts. Its target is not known. TCRdb used MiXCR to reprocess the PCR reads, holding one entry per CDR3 protein. The sample has approximately 54,000 distinct CDR3 sequences; under 30% are singletons. V shed 3 bases, J shed 0 bases, and the junction held 7 bases outside the gene matches. CDR3 length: 17 residues. Germline V CDR1 and CDR2: KGHSH, LQKENI. The V gene is TRBV18, the J gene TRBJ2-1; TRBD2 matches at 8 bases. The sample was naive CD8+ T cells from blood, with Jurkat cell RNA spiked in. Subset described: FACS-sorted CD8+CD4-CCR7+CD45RA+ naive T cells. This sequence originates from a human donor in good health. Some libraries in this study had Jurkat cell RNA spiked in. The CDR3 spells CASSPTSGPSSYNEQFF. CDR3 in DNA: TGTGCCAGCTCACCCACTAGCGGCCCCAGCTCCTACAATGAGCAGTTCTTC.